This T cell receptor beta chain came from a study of response to subunit inactivated influenza vaccine. The CDR3 has 14 amino acids. V was clipped by 4 bases and J by 1 base; unmatched bases: 3. The germline CDR1 and CDR2 sequences are SGHNT and YENEEA. In its sample, this clonotype was seen a few times. TCRdb called the RT-PCR reads again in MiXCR, with one record for every CDR3 protein. The repertoire holds around 470,000 distinct CDR3 sequences, 6.5% to 8% seen once, with roughly 13% in the top ten. The sequencing here drew on PBMCs from blood, taken roughly 24 months after vaccination. The origin of this receptor is a man aged 45 to 70 who received an inactivated influenza vaccine. This sequence joins TRBV11-3 and TRBJ1-1; 7 bases are shared with TRBD1. CDR3 DNA: TGTGCCAGCAGCTCAGACAGGGAGAACACTGAAGCTTTCTTT. Amino acids: CASSSDRENTEAFF.